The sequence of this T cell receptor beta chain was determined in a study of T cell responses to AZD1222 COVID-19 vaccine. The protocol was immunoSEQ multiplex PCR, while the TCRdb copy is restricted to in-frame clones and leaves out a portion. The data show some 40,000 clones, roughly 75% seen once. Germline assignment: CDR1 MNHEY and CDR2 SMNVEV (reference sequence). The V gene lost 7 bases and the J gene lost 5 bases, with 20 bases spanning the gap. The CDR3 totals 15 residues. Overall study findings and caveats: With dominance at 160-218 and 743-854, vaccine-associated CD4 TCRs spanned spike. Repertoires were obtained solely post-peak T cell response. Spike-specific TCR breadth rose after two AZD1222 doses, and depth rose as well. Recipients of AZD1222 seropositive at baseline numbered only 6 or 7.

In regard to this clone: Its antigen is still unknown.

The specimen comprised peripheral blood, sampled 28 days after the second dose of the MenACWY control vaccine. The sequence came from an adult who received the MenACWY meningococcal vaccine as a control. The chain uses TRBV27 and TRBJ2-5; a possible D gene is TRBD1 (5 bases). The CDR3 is CASNKGSGLGETQYF. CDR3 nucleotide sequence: TGTGCCAGCAACAAAGGGTCAGGGCTAGGGGAGACCCAGTACTTC.